Shown below are 21 T cell receptor beta chains from a single sample sequenced in a study of beta chain features in type 1 diabetes. All of the isolated RNA was reverse transcribed, so expressed TCRB transcripts were sequenced. TCRdb's copy holds only in-frame clones and misses some; the assay was immunoSEQ multiplex PCR. The sample has 900,000 or so clones, roughly 15% seen once. Sequenced material: naive CD4+ T cells from blood. These receptors came from a woman under 30 in good health.

This clone was observed a few times. CDR3 amino acids: CASTPRTSGTDTQYF. The CDR3 DNA sequence: TGTGCCAGCACCCCTAGGACTAGCGGCACAGATACGCAGTATTTT. The chain has TRBV7-9 and TRBJ2-3, with 9 bases lining up with TRBD2. The CDR3 runs 15 residues. Germline CDR1 SEHNR, CDR2 FQNEAQ (reference sequence). J gave up 1 base and V 7 bases, and 6 bases lay outside the gene matches.

V and J are TRBV19 and TRBJ1-2; 7 nucleotides agree with TRBD1. The CDR3 is 13 residues long. Germline CDR1 is LNHDA and CDR2 is SQIVND (reference sequence). V dropped 4 bases and J dropped 2; count of bases not matched to a gene: 1. CDR3 sequence: CASSKGQNYGYTF. The CDR3 region has the DNA TGTGCCAGTAGTAAGGGACAGAACTATGGCTACACCTTC. Combining the CDR3 with reference TRBV19 and TRBJ1-2 gives the whole variable domain DGGITQSPKYLFRKEGQNVTLSCEQNLNHDAMYWYRQDPGQGLRLIYYSQIVNDFQKGDIAEGYSVSREKKESFPLTVTSAQKNPTAFYLCASSKGQNYGYTFGSGTRLTVV.

The chain employs TRBV14 and TRBJ2-3; 7 bases agree with TRBD2. CDR1 SGHDN and CDR2 FVKESK come from the germline V gene. V lost 0 bases, J lost 4 bases, and 7 bases stayed unmatched. The CDR3 is 16 amino acids. CDR3 nucleotide sequence: TGTGCCAGCAGCCAAGACCGGCGGGAGCGAGCAGATACGCAGTATTTT. Protein sequence: CASSQDRRERADTQYF.

The genes are TRBV9 and TRBJ1-1; D unclear. Germline assignment: CDR1 SGDLS and CDR2 YYNGEE. V was clipped by 3 bases and J by 1 base, with 10 bases between them. CDR3 size: 14 residues. The CDR3 spells CASSGVHGNTEAFF. CDR3 DNA: TGTGCCAGCAGCGGGGTACATGGGAACACTGAAGCTTTCTTT.

Regarding this clone: Within the sample, other DNA sequences also encode this same CDR3. The chain couples TRBV18 to TRBJ2-3; possibly TRBD1 for D (5 bases). There are 13 residues in the CDR3. V lost 2 bases and J 5 bases, leaving 8 bases between the germline ends. The germline V gene encodes CDR1 KGHSH and CDR2 LQKENI. In DNA, the CDR3 is TGTGCCAGCTCACCAGGGGCTGGAGATACGCAGTATTTT. Protein product: CASSPGAGDTQYF.

V usage is TRBV5-4 and J usage is TRBJ2-3; D unclear. V was clipped by 0 bases and J by 6 bases, with 11 bases between them. In germline, CDR1 is SGHNT, CDR2 YYREEE (reference sequence). This CDR3 has 14 residues. As DNA, the CDR3 is TGTGCCAGCAGCTTGGCCTCTGACCGGGATACGCAGTATTTT. The encoded protein is CASSLASDRDTQYF.

The chain is built from TRBV5-1 and TRBJ2-7; D is unclear. Germline loops: CDR1 SGHRS, CDR2 YFSETQ. This CDR3 comprises 15 residues. The V end was cut by 1 base, the J end by 0 bases, with 11 bases between. CDR3 in DNA: TGCGCCAGCAGCTTGTCTGGAACGAGCTCCTACGAGCAGTACTTC. Translating gives CASSLSGTSSYEQYF.

In its sample, this clone was seen a few times. In DNA, the CDR3 is TGTGCCAGCAGTTTACTTTTCGGACCCTACGAGCAGTACTTC. This codes for CASSLLFGPYEQYF. This chain uses TRBV6-5 with TRBJ2-7; D remains unclear. This CDR3 spans 14 amino acids. Looked up from germline, CDR1 is MNHEY and CDR2 is SVGAGI. Trimming removed 4 bases at V and 2 bases at J, with 12 bases between.

This clone was observed a handful of times. The chain uses TRBV7-2 and TRBJ2-5; a weak D match, TRBD2 (5 bases). Between the trimmed V and J ends, which lost 4 bases and 1 base, there was a span of 13 bases. Germline CDR1 reads SGHTA; CDR2 reads FQGNSA. The CDR3 contains 15 residues. CDR3 bases: TGTGCCAGCAGCTCTTGGACTGTCTTCCAAGAGACCCAGTACTTC. This translates into CASSSWTVFQETQYF. Using reference TRBV7-2 and TRBJ2-5 for the parts outside the CDR3, the full variable domain is GAGVSQSPSNKVTEKGKDVELRCDPISGHTALYWYRQSLGQGLEFLIYFQGNSAPDKSGLPSDRFSAERTGGSVSTLTIQRTQQEDSAVYLCASSSWTVFQETQYFGPGTRLLVL.

The DNA of the CDR3 is TGTGCCAGCAGTTACGTGCAGGAGGCCTATGGCTACACCTTC. Its protein is CASSYVQEAYGYTF. The genes are TRBV6-6 and TRBJ1-2; D unclear. The CDR3 consists of 14 residues. Deletions cut 2 bases from V and 4 bases from J, with 11 bases between. CDR1 and CDR2 (germline): MNHNY, SVGAGI (reference sequence).

The chain recombines TRBV4-1 with TRBJ2-1; D is ambiguous. The CDR3 runs to 16 residues. Germline assignment: CDR1 MGHRA and CDR2 YSYEKL. V was clipped by 0 bases and J by 2 bases, with 11 bases between them. As DNA, the CDR3 is TGCGCCAGCAGCCAAGATGCCCAGCGAACCTACAATGAGCAGTTCTTC. Translation gives CASSQDAQRTYNEQFF.

The chain uses TRBV7-2 and TRBJ2-5; 7 bases match TRBD2. This CDR3 spans 17 amino acids. With V trimmed by 1 base and J by 2 bases, 10 bases remained unmatched. CDR1 is SGHTA, CDR2 FQGNSA, per germline. The CDR3 here is CASSLGGLAEAQETQYF. DNA for the CDR3: TGTGCCAGCAGCTTAGGGGGCCTAGCGGAGGCTCAAGAGACCCAGTACTTC.

V is TRBV6-1 and J is TRBJ2-1, with 12 bases identical to TRBD2. Germline lookup yields CDR1 MNHNS and CDR2 SASEGT. The CDR3 runs to 16 residues. V trimming: 3 bases; J trimming: 4 bases; junction bases outside the gene matches: 4. CDR3 DNA: TGTGCCAGCAGTGATAGACTAGCGGGAGCGTACAATGAGCAGTTCTTC. The encoded protein is CASSDRLAGAYNEQFF.

The rearrangement uses TRBV9 and TRBJ2-7; 14 nucleotides match TRBD2. V gave up 2 bases and J gave up 7 bases; unmatched junction bases: 2. The CDR3 is made up of 14 amino acids. Germline lookup yields CDR1 SGDLS and CDR2 YYNGEE. The CDR3 DNA follows: TGTGCCAGCAGCGTGACTAGCGGGAGGGGGGAGCAGTACTTC. Its protein product is CASSVTSGRGEQYF.

The chain recombines TRBV7-6 with TRBJ2-6; D may be TRBD2 (6 bases). V lost 1 base to trimming and J lost 1 base, with 14 bases between them. This CDR3 contains 18 residues. The germline V gene encodes CDR1 SGHVS and CDR2 FNYEAQ. CDR3 DNA sequence: TGTGCCAGCAGCTTAGGGGCCAGGGAGGTATCTGGGGCCAACGTCCTGACTTTC. It specifies CASSLGAREVSGANVLTF. The variable domain in full, completed from reference TRBV7-6 and TRBJ2-6, reads GAGVSQSPRYKVTKRGQDVALRCDPISGHVSLYWYRQALGQGPEFLTYFNYEAQQDKSGLPNDRFSAERPEGSISTLTIQRTEQRDSAMYRCASSLGAREVSGANVLTFGAGSRLTVL.

This clone was detected a few times. The gene calls are TRBV28 and TRBJ2-7, with TRBD2 as a possible D gene (6 bases). Trimming stripped 2 bases from V and 6 bases from J, with 17 bases between. The germline CDR1 and CDR2 sequences are MDHEN and SYDVKM. This CDR3 spans 15 amino acids. In DNA form, the CDR3 reads TGTGCCAGCAGTTTACAGCCAGGGACTTCTTCCGAGCAGTACTTC. Protein product: CASSLQPGTSSEQYF.

The chain has TRBV7-2 and TRBJ2-3, with D possibly TRBD1 on 6 matching bases. CDR3 size: 16 residues. From germline, CDR1 is SGHTA and CDR2 FQGNSA. Trimming stripped 4 bases from V and 2 bases from J, with 16 bases between. DNA for the CDR3: TGTGCCAGCAGCTCCCGGACAGCTCAGTCCACAGATACGCAGTATTTT. It specifies CASSSRTAQSTDTQYF. Variable domain in full (rest from reference TRBV7-2 and TRBJ2-3): GAGVSQSPSNKVTEKGKDVELRCDPISGHTALYWYRQSLGQGLEFLIYFQGNSAPDKSGLPSDRFSAERTGGSVSTLTIQRTQQEDSAVYLCASSSRTAQSTDTQYFGPGTRLTVL.

To note about this clone: The sample contains more than one DNA sequence encoding this CDR3. The chain links TRBV28 to TRBJ1-5, with TRBD1 matching over 7 bases. The germline V gene has CDR1 MDHEN and CDR2 SYDVKM. The CDR3 contains 14 residues. V lost 6 bases and J lost 2; bases outside the gene matches: 4. DNA for the CDR3: TGTGCCAGCAGCCCGGGGACAGGCAATCAGCCCCAGCATTTT. It translates to CASSPGTGNQPQHF.

This clone was picked up a small number of times. The rearrangement uses TRBV7-2 and TRBJ2-3; the D gene is possibly TRBD1 (5 bases). The ends were cut back, 5 bases at V and 4 bases at J, with 13 bases in the middle. Germline V gives CDR1 SGHTA, CDR2 FQGNSA. The CDR3 loop spans 14 amino acids. DNA of the CDR3: TGTGCCAGCAGCAGGGGCAGTGTGTCAGATACGCAGTATTTT. As protein: CASSRGSVSDTQYF.

The rearrangement joins TRBV6-6 to TRBJ1-3, with a tentative D call TRBD1 (6 bases). This CDR3 is built from 13 residues. Looked up from germline, CDR1 is MNHNY and CDR2 is SVGAGI (reference sequence). Trimming took 5 bases from V and 6 from J, leaving 11 bases between them. As DNA, the CDR3 is TGTGCCAGCAGTGACAGGTCGACAAACACCATATATTTT. Translation gives CASSDRSTNTIYF.

This clone was found a few times. V and J are TRBV5-1 and TRBJ2-3; D is possibly TRBD2 (6 bases). This CDR3 contains 16 residues. V dropped 0 bases and J dropped 0 bases, with 11 bases sitting between them. Germline CDR1 reads SGHRS; CDR2 reads YFSETQ. For the CDR3, the DNA is TGCGCCAGCAGCTTGGTCGGGGGTGGCAGCACAGATACGCAGTATTTT. Translation: CASSLVGGGSTDTQYF.